The sequence of this TCR beta chain was determined in a study of blood T cell repertoires in COVID-19. Authors' analysis steps: By means of reference gene primer amplification, nucleated cell counts were estimated. Some clones are missing from TCRdb's copy, which holds only in-frame ones; the method was immunoSEQ multiplex PCR. For V, J and clone size, that table is used; D and trimming come from the DNA. The sample carries over 250,000 clones, around 90% recorded once. Germline assignment: CDR1 LNHDA and CDR2 SQIVND (reference sequence). The CDR3 totals 17 residues. V lost 4 bases, J lost 0 bases, and 15 bases lay in between.

The source of this sequence is a woman aged 70-85 years with COVID-19, enrolled during active disease. The sequenced sample was peripheral blood. The chain employs TRBV19 and TRBJ2-2, with a possible D match to TRBD2 (5 bases). Written as DNA, the CDR3 is TGTGCCAGTAGTACCTTTGGCGGAGGAACGAACACCGGGGAGCTGTTTTTT. This encodes CASSTFGGGTNTGELFF.